This T cell receptor beta chain was found in a study of cytomegalovirus exposure and HLA in healthy donors. The primer mix had 60 Vbeta and 13 Jbeta primers. The protocol was immunoSEQ multiplex PCR, while the TCRdb copy is restricted to in-frame clones and leaves out a portion. The sample consists of about 140,000 clones, 80% of them appearing once. Germline CDR1 SQVTM, CDR2 ANQGSEA. The V gene end was trimmed by 1 base and the J gene end by 5 bases; junction bases not matched to a gene: 1. The CDR3 length is 12 residues. The chain links TRBV29-1 to TRBJ1-1; 7 bases agree with TRBD1. The source material was PBMCs. The TCR originated in a female donor in good health and CMV-seronegative. The CDR3 region has the DNA TGCAGCGTTGAAGCGGACAGGACTGAAGCTTTCTTT. Residues: CSVEADRTEAFF.